The 19 T cell receptor beta chains in this list originate from one sample, sequenced in a study of blood T cell repertoires in COVID-19. Some clones are missing from TCRdb's copy, which holds only in-frame ones; the method was immunoSEQ multiplex PCR. The sample includes approximately 78,000 clones, roughly 90% seen only once; the top ten take 25% to 35%. Sequenced: peripheral blood. The source is a man over 45 with acute or convalescent COVID-19.

The rearrangement links TRBV14 to TRBJ1-2; D unclear. Germline-derived CDR1 and CDR2 are SGHDN and FVKESK. This CDR3 comprises 13 residues. V was trimmed by 1 base and J by 0 bases, leaving 3 bases between them. CDR3 DNA: TGTGCCAGCAGCCAAGGAGCTAACTATGGCTACACCTTC. As protein: CASSQGANYGYTF. The full variable domain, completed using reference TRBV14 and TRBJ1-2, is EAGVTQFPSHSVIEKGQTVTLRCDPISGHDNLYWYRRVMGKEIKFLLHFVKESKQDESGMPNNRFLAERTGGTYSTLKVQPAELEDSGVYFCASSQGANYGYTFGSGTRLTVV.

The V and J genes are TRBV19 and TRBJ1-2; D might be TRBD1 (6 bases). From germline, CDR1 is LNHDA and CDR2 SQIVND (reference sequence). The germline V and J ends were trimmed by 4 bases and 3 bases, with 15 bases remaining between them. There are 15 residues in the CDR3. In DNA, the CDR3 is TGTGCCAGTAGTAATAATCATCCAGGGGACTATGGCTACACCTTC. It codes for CASSNNHPGDYGYTF.

CDR3 coding DNA: TGTGCCAGCAGTTACGGGCGGGGTTCCTACGAGCAGTACTTC. It yields the protein CASSYGRGSYEQYF. The rearrangement uses TRBV6-5 and TRBJ2-7, with a possible D match to TRBD2 (6 bases). The CDR3 consists of 14 residues. V lost 2 bases and J lost 1, with 9 bases in between. CDR1 and CDR2 from the germline V gene are MNHEY and SVGAGI.

The chain carries TRBV7-9 and TRBJ1-1, with D possibly being TRBD1 (6 bases). Trimming pared 6 bases from V and 8 bases from J, leaving 13 bases between. Germline lookup yields CDR1 SEHNR and CDR2 FQNEAQ (reference sequence). CDR3 length equals 12 residues. The CDR3 DNA sequence: TGTGCCAGCAGTCGGACAGCCCCCGAAGCTTTCTTT. This sequence encodes CASSRTAPEAFF. The whole variable domain, filled in from reference TRBV7-9 and TRBJ1-1, reads DTGVSQNPRHKITKRGQNVTFRCDPISEHNRLYWYRQTLGQGPEFLTYFQNEAQLEKSRLLSDRFSAERPKGSFSTLEIQRTEQGDSAMYLCASSRTAPEAFFGQGTRLTVV.

The rearrangement links TRBV24-1 to TRBJ1-4; D gene ambiguous. V lost 4 bases and J lost 8, with 13 bases in between. Per the germline V gene, CDR1 is KGHDR and CDR2 is SFDVKD. The CDR3 spans 14 residues. This CDR3 is CATSDSSAEEKLFF. The DNA for the CDR3 is TGTGCCACCAGTGACAGTTCCGCGGAGGAAAAACTGTTTTTT.

The chain carries TRBV28 and TRBJ1-5; 7 bases line up with TRBD1. The CDR3 is 16 amino acids. Germline CDR1 is MDHEN and CDR2 is SYDVKM. V lost 2 bases, J lost 3 bases, and 7 bases stayed unmatched. The CDR3 reads CASSLGTAGVNQPQHF. The CDR3 DNA is TGTGCCAGCAGTTTAGGGACAGCTGGGGTCAATCAGCCCCAGCATTTT.

The gene calls are TRBV7-6 and TRBJ2-1, with 8 bases identical to TRBD1. Germline V lookup: CDR1 SGHVS, CDR2 FNYEAQ. Unmatched junction bases numbered 16, after V lost 5 bases and J lost 10 bases. The CDR3 contains 16 residues. The CDR3 spells CASSQAGDRGRVEQFF. DNA for the CDR3: TGTGCCAGCAGCCAGGCGGGTGACAGGGGTCGAGTCGAGCAGTTCTTC.

The rearrangement links TRBV23-1 to TRBJ2-3; possibly TRBD2 for D (6 bases). TRBV23-1 falls under the ORF class, with uncertain function. Trimming removed 3 bases at V and 7 bases at J, with 11 bases between. This CDR3 spans 13 amino acids. CDR3 DNA sequence: TGCGCCAGCAGTCAGGCGACTAGGCATACGCAGTATTTT. It yields the protein CASSQATRHTQYF.

The gene calls are TRBV20-1 and TRBJ2-5; 8 bases map to TRBD1. With 3 bases clipped from V and 7 bases from J, the junction kept 4 bases outside the gene matches. The CDR3 contains 12 residues. The germline gives CDR1 DFQATT, CDR2 SNEGSKA (reference sequence). CDR3 sequence: CSASGTGGTQYF. Here the CDR3 DNA reads TGCAGTGCTAGTGGGACAGGTGGGACCCAGTACTTC.

This chain connects TRBV6-5 to TRBJ2-5; the D gene is possibly TRBD2 (6 bases). The CDR3 contains 13 residues. Germline V gene lookup returns CDR1 MNHEY and CDR2 SVGAGI. The ends were cut back, 2 bases at V and 5 bases at J, with 9 bases in the middle. This CDR3 reads CASSYGGRETQYF. For the CDR3, the DNA is TGTGCCAGCAGTTACGGGGGGAGGGAGACCCAGTACTTC.

This chain connects TRBV7-2 to TRBJ2-1; 8 bases are a match to TRBD2. The length of the CDR3 is 15 residues. Looked up from germline, CDR1 is SGHTA and CDR2 is FQGNSA. V lost 5 bases to trimming and J lost 1 base; unmatched junction nucleotides: 4. This CDR3 reads CASSPLAVSYNEQFF. In DNA, the CDR3 is TGTGCCAGCAGCCCACTAGCGGTATCCTACAATGAGCAGTTCTTC. Full variable domain (rest looked up from reference TRBV7-2 and TRBJ2-1): GAGVSQSPSNKVTEKGKDVELRCDPISGHTALYWYRQSLGQGLEFLIYFQGNSAPDKSGLPSDRFSAERTGGSVSTLTIQRTQQEDSAVYLCASSPLAVSYNEQFFGPGTRLTVL.

The chain carries TRBV9 and TRBJ2-3, with D possibly being TRBD1 (6 bases). CDR1 is SGDLS and CDR2 is YYNGEE in the germline V gene. Trimming took 4 bases from V and 3 from J, leaving 18 bases between them. The CDR3 has 16 amino acids. CDR3 sequence: CASSLMGAGETDTQYF. The CDR3 DNA reads TGTGCCAGCAGCCTAATGGGGGCGGGTGAAACAGATACGCAGTATTTT.

Remarks on this clone: The sample holds other DNA sequences that translate to the same CDR3. In DNA, the CDR3 is TGCGCCAGCAGCTCGGGACAGCCCAATCAGCCCCAGCATTTT. This codes for CASSSGQPNQPQHF. The chain is built from TRBV5-1 and TRBJ1-5; 7 bases agree with TRBD1. Per germline, CDR1 SGHRS and CDR2 YFSETQ. The CDR3 extends over 14 amino acids. The V and J ends lost 3 bases and 3 bases, in that order; junction bases with no gene match: 3.

V and J are TRBV6-5 and TRBJ2-1; weak D call: TRBD2 (7 bases). Trimming shortened V by 2 bases and J by 8 bases, and 10 bases separated the two germline ends. From germline, CDR1 is MNHEY and CDR2 SVGAGI. The CDR3 runs 13 residues. CDR3 protein: CASSYQGRDEQFF. CDR3 coding DNA: TGTGCCAGCAGTTACCAGGGGAGGGATGAGCAGTTCTTC.

Concerning this clone itself: This may be a read error, as it is one base from a much larger clone. The chain couples TRBV3-1 (or the pseudogene TRBV3-2) to TRBJ1-1, with 9 bases aligning to TRBD1. Looked up from germline, CDR1 is LGHDT and CDR2 is YNNKEL (reference sequence). V lost 3 bases to trimming and J lost 1 base; unmatched junction nucleotides: 0. The CDR3 runs to 14 residues. The CDR3 spells CASSQGQGNTEAFF. DNA of the CDR3: TGTGCCAGCAGCCAGGGACAGGGGAACACTGAAGCTTTCTTT.

This chain links TRBV5-1 with TRBJ2-7, with D possibly being TRBD1 (6 bases). Germline values: CDR1 SGHRS, CDR2 YFSETQ. This CDR3 is 14 amino acids long. V lost 3 bases to trimming and J lost 3 bases, with 13 bases between them. The CDR3 reads CASSSDRPSYEQYF. CDR3 DNA: TGCGCCAGCAGCTCAGACAGGCCCAGCTACGAGCAGTACTTC. Based on the CDR3 plus reference TRBV5-1 and TRBJ2-7, the full variable domain is KAGVTQTPRYLIKTRGQQVTLSCSPISGHRSVSWYQQTPGQGLQFLFEYFSETQRNKGNFPGRFSGRQFSNSRSEMNVSTLELGDSALYLCASSSDRPSYEQYFGPGTRLTVT.

The rearrangement joins TRBV19 to TRBJ1-2; D remains ambiguous. The CDR3 contains 14 residues. Trimming pared 3 bases from V and 2 bases from J, leaving 10 bases between. CDR1 and CDR2 (germline): LNHDA, SQIVND (reference sequence). The chain's CDR3 is CASSMSTGNYGYTF. CDR3 bases: TGTGCCAGTAGTATGAGTACGGGGAACTATGGCTACACCTTC.

The J gene is TRBJ2-2, the V gene TRBV5-1; D perhaps matches TRBD1 (7 bases). Trimming removed 4 bases at V and 5 bases at J, with 27 bases between. Germline CDR1 SGHRS, CDR2 YFSETQ. The CDR3 covers 19 residues. As DNA, the CDR3 is TGCGCCAGCAGCGGGGGGCCGGGACAGACCCTCGTGGGAACCGGGGAGCTGTTTTTT. Protein: CASSGGPGQTLVGTGELFF. Looking up the rest from reference TRBV5-1 and TRBJ2-2 gives the full variable domain: KAGVTQTPRYLIKTRGQQVTLSCSPISGHRSVSWYQQTPGQGLQFLFEYFSETQRNKGNFPGRFSGRQFSNSRSEMNVSTLELGDSALYLCASSGGPGQTLVGTGELFFGEGSRLTVL.

This clone has only a few counts. This chain connects TRBV7-6 to TRBJ1-5; the match to TRBD1 covers 8 bases. Germline V gene data show CDR1 as SGHVS and CDR2 as FNYEAQ. The CDR3 runs to 20 residues. V shed 3 bases and J 0 bases; nucleotides not matched to a gene: 16. The CDR3 loop reads CASSLSQGARGPYSNQPQHF. The DNA for the CDR3 is TGTGCCAGCAGCTTGTCGCAGGGGGCGCGAGGACCATATAGCAATCAGCCCCAGCATTTT.